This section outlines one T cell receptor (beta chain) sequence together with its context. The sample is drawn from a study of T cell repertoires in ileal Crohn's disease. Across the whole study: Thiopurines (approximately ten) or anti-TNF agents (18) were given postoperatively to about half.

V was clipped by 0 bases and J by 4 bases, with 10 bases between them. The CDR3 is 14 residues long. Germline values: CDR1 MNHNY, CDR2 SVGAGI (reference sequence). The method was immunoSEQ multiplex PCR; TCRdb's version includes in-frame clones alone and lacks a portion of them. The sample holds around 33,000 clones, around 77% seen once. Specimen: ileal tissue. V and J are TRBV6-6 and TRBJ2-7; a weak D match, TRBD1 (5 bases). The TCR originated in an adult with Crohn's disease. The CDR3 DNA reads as TGTGCCAGCAGTTACTCGAGACAGTCATACGAGCAGTACTTC. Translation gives CASSYSRQSYEQYF.